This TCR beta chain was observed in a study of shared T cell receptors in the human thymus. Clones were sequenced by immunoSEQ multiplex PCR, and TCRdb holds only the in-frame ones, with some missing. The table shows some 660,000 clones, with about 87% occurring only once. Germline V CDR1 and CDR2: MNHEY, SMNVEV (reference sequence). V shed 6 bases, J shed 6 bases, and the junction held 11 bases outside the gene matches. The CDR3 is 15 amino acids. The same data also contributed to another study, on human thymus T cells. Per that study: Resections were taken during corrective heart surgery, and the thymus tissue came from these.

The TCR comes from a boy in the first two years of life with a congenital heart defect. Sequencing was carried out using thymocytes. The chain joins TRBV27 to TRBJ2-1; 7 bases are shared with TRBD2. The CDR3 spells CASSPRERELNEQFF. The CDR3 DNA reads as TGTGCCAGCAGCCCCCGCGAGCGGGAACTCAATGAGCAGTTCTTC.